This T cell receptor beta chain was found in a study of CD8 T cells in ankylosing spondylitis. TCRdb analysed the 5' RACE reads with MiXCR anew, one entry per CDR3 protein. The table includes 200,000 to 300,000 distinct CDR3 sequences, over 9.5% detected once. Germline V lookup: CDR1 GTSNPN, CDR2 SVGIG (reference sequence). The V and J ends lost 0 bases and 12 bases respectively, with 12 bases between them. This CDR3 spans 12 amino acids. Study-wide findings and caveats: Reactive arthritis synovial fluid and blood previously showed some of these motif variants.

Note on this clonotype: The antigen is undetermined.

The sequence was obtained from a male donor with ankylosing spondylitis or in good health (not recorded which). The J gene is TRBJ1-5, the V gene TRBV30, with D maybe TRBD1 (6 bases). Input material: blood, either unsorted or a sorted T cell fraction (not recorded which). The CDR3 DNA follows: TGTGCCTGGAGTGTTTCCGGGGGCGACCAGCATTTT. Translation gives CAWSVSGGDQHF.